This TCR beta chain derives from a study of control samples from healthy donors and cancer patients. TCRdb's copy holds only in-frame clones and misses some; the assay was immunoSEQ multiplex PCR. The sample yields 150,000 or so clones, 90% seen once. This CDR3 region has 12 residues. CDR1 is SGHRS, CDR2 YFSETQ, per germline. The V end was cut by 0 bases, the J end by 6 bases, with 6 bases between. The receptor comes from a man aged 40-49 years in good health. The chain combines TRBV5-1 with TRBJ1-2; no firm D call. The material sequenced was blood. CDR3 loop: CASSLDNNGYTF. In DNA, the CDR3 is TGCGCCAGCAGCTTGGACAACAATGGCTACACCTTC.